This TCR beta chain was captured in a study of CD8+CD57+ T cells in acquired aplastic anemia. The TCR beta profiling, which covered VDJ combination and CDR3 sequence, was carried out using genomic DNA as the template. TCRdb reprocessed the reads with MiXCR, giving one entry per CDR3 protein. The sample yields some 150,000 distinct CDR3 sequences, around half seen once. Study-wide results and caveats: Controls did not differ significantly from patients in CD8+ Simpson's diversity. Overlap between patients and controls comprised almost 30 CD8+ CDR3 sequences.

Patients chosen for sequencing had CD8+CD57+ cells that had expanded, as shown by flow cytometry. At the time of blood sampling, patients had not yet received any therapy. This clonotype has a single count. Its antigen remains unknown. Material: sorted CD4+, CD8+, or CD8+CD57+ T cells (not recorded which) from PBMCs. This TCR was sampled from a human donor with aplastic anemia.

The DNA of the CDR3 is TGTGCCAGCAGCTTATATGGCAGGGAATATGGCTACACCTTC. The encoded protein is CASSLYGREYGYTF. The rearrangement uses TRBV7-3 and TRBJ1-2, with TRBD1 as a possible D gene (5 bases). The CDR3 runs to 14 residues. Trimming left V 2 bases short and J 5 bases short, with 12 bases between. The germline V gene encodes CDR1 SGHTA and CDR2 FQGTGA.